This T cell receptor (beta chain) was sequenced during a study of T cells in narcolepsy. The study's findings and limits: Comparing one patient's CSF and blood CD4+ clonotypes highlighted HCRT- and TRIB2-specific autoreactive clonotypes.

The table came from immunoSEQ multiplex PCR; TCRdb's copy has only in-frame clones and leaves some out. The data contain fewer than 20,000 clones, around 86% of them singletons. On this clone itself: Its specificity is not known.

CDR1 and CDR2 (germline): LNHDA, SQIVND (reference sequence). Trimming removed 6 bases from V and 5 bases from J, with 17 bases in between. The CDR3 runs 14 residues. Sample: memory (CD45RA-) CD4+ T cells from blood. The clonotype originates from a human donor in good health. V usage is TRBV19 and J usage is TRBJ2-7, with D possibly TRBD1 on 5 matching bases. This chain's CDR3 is CASSPLQGYNEQYF. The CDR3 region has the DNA TGTGCCAGTAGCCCCCTCCAGGGATACAACGAGCAGTACTTC.